Below are 20 T cell receptor beta chains sequenced from a single sample in a study of T-cell memory formation after mild COVID-19. TCRdb re-analysed the 5' RACE reads in MiXCR, keeping a single row per CDR3 protein. The sample holds approximately 350,000 distinct CDR3 sequences; about 15% are singletons and the top ten take 20% to 25%. The specimen sequenced was PBMCs or a T cell subset sorted from them (not recorded which). These receptors were taken from a young man who had mild COVID-19 (a few samples of this study predate the infection). Cell type and time point are not known.

This clonotype appeared a few times. The V gene is TRBV6-5, the J gene TRBJ1-4; 9 bases line up with TRBD1. Germline V CDR1 and CDR2: MNHEY, SVGAGI. J gave up 5 bases and V 6 bases, and 4 bases lay outside the gene matches. This CDR3 is built from 14 residues. CDR3 loop: CASRSQGANEKLFF. The CDR3 bases are TGTGCCAGCAGATCACAGGGGGCAAATGAAAAACTGTTTTTT.

The V gene is TRBV7-2, the J gene TRBJ1-6, with a weak D call TRBD1 (6 bases). CDR1 and CDR2 (germline): SGHTA, FQGNSA. V was shortened by 7 bases and J by 10 bases, with 17 bases between the two germline ends. This CDR3 contains 14 residues. This CDR3 reads CASTTGNYYSPLHF. The CDR3 DNA sequence: TGTGCCAGCACCACAGGGAATTACTACTCACCCCTCCACTTT.

V and J are TRBV7-6 and TRBJ1-3, with D hard to call. Deletions cut 2 bases from V and 4 bases from J, with 6 bases between. Germline CDR1 reads SGHVS; CDR2 reads FNYEAQ. The CDR3 sequence is 13 residues long. CDR3 region: CASSLSRGNTIYF. CDR3 DNA: TGTGCCAGCAGCTTATCGAGGGGAAACACCATATATTTT.

The chain employs TRBV7-6 and TRBJ2-3; no firm D call. The length of the CDR3 is 16 residues. CDR1 is SGHVS and CDR2 is FNYEAQ in the germline V gene. Trimming left V 2 bases short and J 2 bases short, with 14 bases between. CDR3 bases: TGTGCCAGCAGCTTAAATCGAGGCGGCCTCACAGATACGCAGTATTTT. This sequence encodes CASSLNRGGLTDTQYF. Combining the CDR3 with reference TRBV7-6 and TRBJ2-3 gives the whole variable domain GAGVSQSPRYKVTKRGQDVALRCDPISGHVSLYWYRQALGQGPEFLTYFNYEAQQDKSGLPNDRFSAERPEGSISTLTIQRTEQRDSAMYRCASSLNRGGLTDTQYFGPGTRLTVL.

The table lists this clonotype with many counts. V usage is TRBV6-4 and J usage is TRBJ2-3; D possibly uses TRBD1 or TRBD2 (5 bases each). V was trimmed by 2 bases and J by 2 bases, leaving 8 bases between them. There are 14 residues in the CDR3. Germline V CDR1 and CDR2: MRHNA, SNTAGT. The CDR3 nucleotides read TGTGCCAGCAGTGACCGGGGCGACACAGATACGCAGTATTTT. Its translation is CASSDRGDTDTQYF.

The chain joins TRBV6-1 to TRBJ2-2, with D tentatively TRBD1 (6 bases). V was shortened by 4 bases and J by 6 bases, with 18 bases between the two germline ends. The CDR3 spans 16 residues. CDR1 and CDR2 from the germline V gene are MNHNS and SASEGT. CDR3 sequence: CASSGQAQRLSGELFF. The CDR3 DNA reads TGTGCCAGCAGTGGACAGGCCCAAAGGTTGTCCGGGGAGCTGTTTTTT.

CDR3 sequence: CASSQGAQSGGYTF. The CDR3 nucleotides read TGTGCCAGCTCACAGGGGGCGCAATCTGGAGGCTACACCTTC. The chain uses TRBV18 and TRBJ1-2, with TRBD1 matching over 7 bases. The CDR3 totals 14 residues. Germline values: CDR1 KGHSH, CDR2 LQKENI. V shed 4 bases, J shed 8 bases, and the junction held 10 bases outside the gene matches.

This clonotype has a handful of counts. This chain uses TRBV7-9 with TRBJ1-1; weak D call: TRBD1 (6 bases). The CDR3 has 14 amino acids. The V gene lost 1 base and the J gene lost 6 bases, with 12 bases spanning the gap. CDR1 and CDR2 (germline): SEHNR, FQNEAQ (reference sequence). CDR3 sequence reads: CASSLGRGLAEAFF. Written as DNA, the CDR3 is TGTGCCAGCAGCTTAGGCAGGGGCTTGGCTGAAGCTTTCTTT.

This clonotype was seen only a few times. CDR3 in DNA: TGTGCCACCAGTGATTTAACGGCACACGGGGAGCTGTTTTTT. This translates into CATSDLTAHGELFF. This rearrangement joins TRBV24-1 to TRBJ2-2; D remains ambiguous. The CDR3 totals 14 residues. Germline-derived CDR1 and CDR2 are KGHDR and SFDVKD. V was cut by 1 base and J by 7 bases, with 9 bases left in between.

This clonotype was counted a few times. The CDR3 nucleotides read TGTGCCAGCAGTCCAAACTGGCGGGGGGCCCACACAGATACGCAGTATTTT. It specifies CASSPNWRGAHTDTQYF. V and J are TRBV6-2 or TRBV6-3 and TRBJ2-3; TRBD2 matches 8 bases. The germline CDR1 and CDR2 sequences are MNHEY and SVGEGT. The CDR3 runs 17 residues. V shed 5 bases, J shed 2 bases, and the junction held 12 bases outside the gene matches.

This clonotype was recorded many times. The V call is TRBV12-3 or TRBV12-4, the J call TRBJ2-7; no clear D gene. Trimming left V 3 bases short and J 2 bases short, with 5 bases between. This CDR3 is 12 amino acids long. Here the CDR3 DNA reads TGTGCCAGCAGTTTTAACACCTACGAGCAGTACGTC. It specifies CASSFNTYEQYV.

This clonotype was observed a few times. This chain uses TRBV5-6 with TRBJ1-5; D ambiguous. The V and J ends lost 4 bases and 4 bases respectively, with 6 bases between them. The germline CDR1 and CDR2 sequences are SGHDT and YYEEEE. CDR3 length: 12 amino acids. The CDR3 region is CASSASNQPQHF. The DNA of the CDR3 is TGTGCCAGCAGCGCCTCAAATCAGCCCCAGCATTTT.

This clonotype turned up a few times. The gene calls are TRBV10-3 and TRBJ2-1; D uncertain. The V end lost 0 bases, the J end lost 7 bases, and 10 bases lay between the germline ends. The germline V gene encodes CDR1 ENHRY and CDR2 SYGVKD. CDR3 length equals 14 residues. The chain's CDR3 is CAISESRGSNEQFF. CDR3 nucleotides: TGTGCCATCAGTGAGTCACGCGGTTCTAATGAGCAGTTCTTC.

The V gene is TRBV6-5, the J gene TRBJ2-1, with TRBD1 matching 7 bases. Trimming cost V 0 bases and J 0 bases; bases outside gene matches: 2. CDR1 and CDR2 from the germline V gene are MNHEY and SVGAGI. This CDR3 spans 16 amino acids. CDR3 in DNA: TGTGCCAGCAGTTACTCTACAGGGGTCTCCTACAATGAGCAGTTCTTC. Protein sequence: CASSYSTGVSYNEQFF.

This clonotype was observed a few times. V and J are TRBV5-1 and TRBJ2-6, with D hard to call. The CDR3 contains 15 residues. From germline, CDR1 is SGHRS and CDR2 YFSETQ. The V end lost 4 bases, the J end lost 0 bases, and 8 bases lay between the germline ends. In nucleotides, the CDR3 is TGCGCCAGCAGCCCTCCCCGCTCTGGGGCCAACGTCCTGACTTTC. Translated, it gives CASSPPRSGANVLTF.

This clonotype has more than one count but fewer than ten. The chain combines TRBV7-2 with TRBJ2-3; TRBD1 is a possible D gene (5 bases). Trimming cost V 5 bases and J 5 bases, with 8 bases left between them. The CDR3 spans 12 residues. Germline V gives CDR1 SGHTA, CDR2 FQGNSA. Here the CDR3 DNA reads TGTGCCAGCAGCGGGGCCAAAGATACGCAGTATTTT. This encodes CASSGAKDTQYF.

The chain's CDR3 is CASSQDRGGGTEAFF. CDR3 nucleotide sequence: TGCGCCAGCAGCCAAGATCGCGGGGGCGGCACTGAAGCTTTCTTT. The chain combines TRBV4-3 with TRBJ1-1, with D possibly matching TRBD1 (6 bases). The CDR3 covers 15 residues. Germline V lookup: CDR1 LGHNA, CDR2 YSLEER. Trimming left V 0 bases short and J 4 bases short, with 12 bases between.

This clonotype occurred many times. V usage is TRBV7-9 and J usage is TRBJ2-6; a possible D gene is TRBD2 (6 bases). The V end was cut by 2 bases, the J end by 2 bases, with 10 bases between. CDR1 and CDR2 (germline): SEHNR, FQNEAQ (reference sequence). The length of the CDR3 is 16 residues. The CDR3 DNA is TGTGCCAGCAGCTTAACACCGGGGGCTGGGGCCAACGTCCTGACTTTC. Encoded protein: CASSLTPGAGANVLTF.

Notes on this clonotype: Mismatch with germline at one junction end may stem from a read error. This chain uses TRBV6-6 with TRBJ1-5; D remains unclear. CDR1 is MNHNY and CDR2 is SVGAGI in the germline V gene (reference sequence). This CDR3 spans 16 amino acids. The CDR3 nucleotides are TGTGCCAGCAGCTACTCCTGGGAGGCCACAAATCAGCCCCAGCATTTT. Translating gives CASSYSWEATNQPQHF.

The table lists this clonotype with a few counts. The chain joins TRBV29-1 to TRBJ2-7, with D possibly being TRBD1 or TRBD2 (5 bases each). Germline assignment: CDR1 SQVTM and CDR2 ANQGSEA. Trimming took 6 bases from V and 0 from J, leaving 18 bases between them. This CDR3 has 15 residues. The CDR3 spells CSVLGETALSYEQYF. Written as DNA, the CDR3 is TGCAGCGTACTAGGGGAGACCGCGCTCTCCTACGAGCAGTACTTC.